This T cell receptor beta chain was identified during a study of T-cell reconstitution after alpha-beta-depleted transplantation in children. Germline loops: CDR1 DFQATT, CDR2 SNEGSKA (reference sequence). This CDR3 contains 16 residues. The library targeted TCRbeta and was prepared with unique molecular identifiers. TCRdb re-derived calls from the PCR reads in MiXCR, one entry per CDR3 protein. This sample carries 200,000 to 250,000 distinct CDR3 sequences, around 8.4% of them seen once, and the ten largest clones take 35%. As regards this clonotype: Germline is not matched at one junction end, which may reflect a read error.

This material consisted of PBMCs, mostly from graft donor cells, taken 360 days after TCRalphabeta/CD19-depleted stem cell transplant. V and J are TRBV20-1 and TRBJ2-7; unclear D gene. The sequence was collected from a male patient under 10 years old who had a stem cell transplant for acute myeloid leukemia, so the T cells may come from the graft donor. The CDR3 nucleotides read TGCTGTGCTAGAGATTACGACTCTCCGAGCTCCTACGAGCAGTACTTC. This encodes CCARDYDSPSSYEQYF.